The T cell receptor beta chain described here comes from a study of blood T cell repertoires in COVID-19 (dated by TCRdb to the early 2020s). Background on the whole study: The collaborator samples originated in the United States, Italy and Spain and spanned the acute and convalescent phases of COVID-19. The material from the prospective study consisted of cDNA or gDNA derived from T cells, B-cell-depleted T cells, or PBMCs. Subjects who had been exposed to COVID-19, were actively infected with it, or had recovered from it provided the deeply sampled blood TCRbeta repertoires that made up the dataset. The repertoires were made available in a free public database intended to serve as a resource for research on the immune response to SARS-CoV-2. The samples were drawn from the first 160 participants of the ongoing ImmuneRACE study and from about 1,200 subjects provided by 6 global collaborators. A de-identified subject ID, COVID-19 status, age in years and sex were almost always included in the sample metadata. HLA class I and class II types, where available, came from metadata supplied by the sample provider rather than from assay-based typing.

A remark on this clone: The target of this receptor is not known. Per-base qualities were not stored, and no clone one base away is much larger.

One collaborating source in Seattle enrolled patients while the patients were actively infected and followed the patients over time throughout the course of disease. Whole blood was collected in K2EDTA tubes by collaborating institutions according to the institutions' own protocols. For TCRbeta analysis, collaborators shipped samples in one of three forms: frozen whole blood, isolated PBMCs, or DNA extracted from either of those sample types. What the work shows at the level of the full study, not this receptor alone: Clinical and demographic metadata were provided uncurated, with the amount varying by source and participant.

TCRbeta CDR3 regions were amplified from genomic DNA using the immunoSEQ Assay, a bias-controlled multiplex PCR. The authors' analysis ran thus. The number of nucleated cells in each sample was estimated by amplification of reference gene primers within the assay. To quantify the absolute abundance of each unique TCRbeta CDR3 rearrangement, sequence reads were collapsed and filtered. For each sample, productive Simpson clonality was calculated as the square root of Simpson's diversity index across productive rearrangements. TCRdb obtained this table from immuneACCESS and retained in-frame rearrangements with V and J assigned. These tables miss some clones; where compared with another copy, unresolved V genes account for less than half of the shortfall, and the remainder is unexplained. The V and J calls and clone size come from that table; D and trimming were worked out from the DNA. The sample table contains fewer than 400,000 clones; only one count was recorded for around 92% of them. The ten largest clones represent 1.5% to 2% of the sample.

Source material: peripheral blood. The receptor was derived from a woman aged 25 to 39 with COVID-19, enrolled during active disease.

The nucleotides read TGTGCCAGTAGTATTACAGATGACAATGAGCAGTTCTTC. Its protein reads: CASSITDDNEQFF. Here the chain combines TRBV19 and TRBJ2-1, with no D gene named confidently. The germline V gene (reference sequence) provides CDR1 LNHDA and CDR2 SQIVND. The CDR3 has 13 amino acids, counting the end cysteine and phenylalanine. The kept DNA is CDR3 alone, 39 bases in frame from the first base. The germline ends are 8 bases apart after V is trimmed by 3 bases and J by 5 bases.